Shown below are 9 T cell receptor beta chains from a single sample sequenced in a study of T-cell memory formation after mild COVID-19. TCRdb re-derived calls from the 5' RACE reads in MiXCR, one entry per CDR3 protein. Of under 650,000 distinct CDR3 sequences in the sample, around 17% were seen once. The sequencing input was PBMCs or a T cell subset sorted from them (not recorded which). The origin of the receptors is an adult woman who had mild COVID-19 (a few samples of this study predate the infection). Cell type and time point are not known.

This chain uses TRBV5-1 with TRBJ2-6; 7 bases match TRBD1. With 0 bases clipped from V and 2 bases from J, the junction kept 8 bases outside the gene matches. The CDR3 consists of 18 residues. Germline V gene sequence: CDR1 SGHRS, CDR2 YFSETQ. The CDR3 DNA follows: TGCGCCAGCAGCTTGGCCCTTCGACAGGGTGCTGGGGCCAACGTCCTGACTTTC. As protein: CASSLALRQGAGANVLTF.

This clonotype was seen more than once but under ten times. V and J are TRBV20-1 and TRBJ2-3; D is possibly TRBD1 or TRBD2 (5 bases each). Deletions cut 8 bases from V and 1 base from J, with 13 bases between. From germline, CDR1 is DFQATT and CDR2 SNEGSKA (reference sequence). This CDR3 region has 13 residues. The CDR3 sequence: CSSYLGGTDTQYF. The CDR3, as DNA: TGCAGTAGTTATTTGGGGGGCACAGATACGCAGTATTTT.

This chain connects TRBV24-1 to TRBJ2-3, with 7 bases fitting TRBD1. Germline CDR1 and CDR2: KGHDR and SFDVKD. The CDR3 contains 16 residues. J was trimmed by 2 bases and V by 4 bases; bases with no gene match: 8. DNA of the CDR3: TGTGCCACCAGTGACCAAACAGGGGACACCACAGATACGCAGTATTTT. Encoded protein: CATSDQTGDTTDTQYF.

This clonotype has just a few counts. The V call is TRBV10-3, the J call TRBJ2-3; TRBD2 matches at 7 bases. The CDR3 extends over 15 amino acids. J gave up 2 bases and V 3 bases, and 5 bases lay outside the gene matches. CDR1 and CDR2 from the germline V gene are ENHRY and SYGVKD. The DNA of the CDR3 is TGTGCCATCAGTGATGGAGGGAGGGCCACAGATACGCAGTATTTT. Translating gives CAISDGGRATDTQYF.

A few counts support this clonotype. The chain couples TRBV12-3 or TRBV12-4 to TRBJ1-5; D uncertain. The V end was cut by 7 bases, the J end by 4 bases, with 8 bases between. The CDR3 contains 12 residues. The DNA for the CDR3 is TGTGCCAGCACCATTCAGAATCAGCCCCAGCATTTT. Its protein is CASTIQNQPQHF.

The table lists this clonotype with a few counts. The V call is TRBV7-9, the J call TRBJ2-1, with a weak D call TRBD2 (6 bases). Looked up from germline, CDR1 is SEHNR and CDR2 is FQNEAQ (reference sequence). Trimming took 4 bases from V and 7 from J, leaving 14 bases between them. This CDR3 spans 14 amino acids. The chain's CDR3 is CASSSPAGRNEQFF. In DNA form, the CDR3 reads TGTGCCAGCAGCTCCCCGGCAGGGAGGAATGAGCAGTTCTTC.

This clonotype was picked up a small number of times. V is TRBV12-3 or TRBV12-4 and J is TRBJ2-7; 8 bases fit TRBD1. The CDR3 extends over 13 amino acids. V lost 4 bases to trimming and J lost 5 bases; unmatched junction nucleotides: 4. CDR3 DNA: TGTGCCAGCAGTTCCTCAGGGGGCCACGAGCAGTACTTC. It specifies CASSSSGGHEQYF.

The genes are TRBV27 and TRBJ2-7; weak D call: TRBD1 (5 bases). V dropped 4 bases and J dropped 3 bases, with 16 bases sitting between them. Germline CDR1 and CDR2: MNHEY and SMNVEV (reference sequence). This CDR3 region has 15 residues. DNA of the CDR3: TGTGCCAGCAGTTCCCGGCTAGGGGAACGCTACGAGCAGTACTTC. This codes for CASSSRLGERYEQYF.

This clonotype was seen only a few times. The rearrangement joins TRBV9 to TRBJ1-5, with D perhaps matching TRBD1 (5 bases). Deletions cut 2 bases from V and 2 bases from J, with 8 bases between. The V gene's germline CDR1 is SGDLS and CDR2 YYNGEE. The CDR3 runs 14 residues. This CDR3 is CASSVGTGNQPQHF. DNA of the CDR3: TGTGCCAGCAGCGTCGGGACGGGCAATCAGCCCCAGCATTTT.